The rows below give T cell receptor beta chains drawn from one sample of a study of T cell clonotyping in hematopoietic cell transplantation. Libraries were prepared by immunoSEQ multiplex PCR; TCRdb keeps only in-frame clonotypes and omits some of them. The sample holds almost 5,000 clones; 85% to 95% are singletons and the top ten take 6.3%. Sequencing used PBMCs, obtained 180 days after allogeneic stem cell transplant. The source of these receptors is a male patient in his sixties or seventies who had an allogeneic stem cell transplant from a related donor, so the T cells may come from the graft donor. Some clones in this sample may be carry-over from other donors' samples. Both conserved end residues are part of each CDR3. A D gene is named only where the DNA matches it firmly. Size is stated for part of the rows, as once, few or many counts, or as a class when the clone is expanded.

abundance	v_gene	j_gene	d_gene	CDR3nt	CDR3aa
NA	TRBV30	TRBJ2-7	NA	TGTGCCTGGAGTCATGGGCAGGGGCTCGACGAGCAGTACTTC	CAWSHGQGLDEQYF
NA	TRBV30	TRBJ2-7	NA	TGTGCCTGGAAGGCGGCCTCCTACGAGCAGTACTTC	CAWKAASYEQYF
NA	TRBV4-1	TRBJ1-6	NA	TGCGCCAGCAGCCTGGGTATTCAAGAAACCCTCCACTTT	CASSLGIQETLHF
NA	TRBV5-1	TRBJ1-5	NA	TGCGCCAGCAGCTTGAGTCGGGGTCAGCCCCAGCATTTT	CASSLSRGQPQHF
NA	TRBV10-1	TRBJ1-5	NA	TGCGCCAGCAGTGAGTTTTCAGGTTCGCGGGGACAGCCCCAGCATTTT	CASSEFSGSRGQPQHF
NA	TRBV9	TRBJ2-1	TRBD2	TGTGCCAGCAGCGTAACGGGACTATCGTCAGAGCAGTTCTTC	CASSVTGLSSEQFF
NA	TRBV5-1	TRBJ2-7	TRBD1	TGCGCCAGCAGCTCACTACAGGGGGCGGGCGAGCAGTACTTC	CASSSLQGAGEQYF
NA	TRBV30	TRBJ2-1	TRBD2	TGTGCTACCTCGCCACCCGGGACTAGCGGGGGGGCCGCCTACAATGAGCAGTTCTTC	CATSPPGTSGGAAYNEQFF
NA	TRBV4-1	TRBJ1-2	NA	TGCGCCAGCAGCCAAGTGGAGGGCTATGGCTACACCTTC	CASSQVEGYGYTF
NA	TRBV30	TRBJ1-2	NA	TGTGCCTGGAGTATCAGCCCCTTGGACTATGGCTACACCTTC	CAWSISPLDYGYTF
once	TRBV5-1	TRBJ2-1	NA	TGCGCCAGCAGCTTGGGGGATGACATTTACAATGAGCAGTTCTTC	CASSLGDDIYNEQFF
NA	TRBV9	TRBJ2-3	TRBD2	TGTGCCAGCAGCGCTAGCGGGGGGCCCACAGATACGCAGTATTTT	CASSASGGPTDTQYF
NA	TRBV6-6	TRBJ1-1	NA	TGTGCCAGCAGTGACAGCCACACTGAAGCTTTCTTT	CASSDSHTEAFF
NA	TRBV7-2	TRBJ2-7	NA	TGTGCCAGCAGCGAGGACAGAAACTCCTACGAGCAGTACTTC	CASSEDRNSYEQYF
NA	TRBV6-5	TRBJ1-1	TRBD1	TGTGCCAGCAGTTACTCAACAGGGGGCGGCGGAGCTTTCTTT	CASSYSTGGGGAFF
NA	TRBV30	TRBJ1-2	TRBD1	TGTGCCTGGAGTAGGGGGCCTCTTAGGGGAGGCTACACCTTC	CAWSRGPLRGGYTF
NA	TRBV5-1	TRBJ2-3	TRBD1	TGCGCCAGCAATTCCCAGGGACAGATAACAGATACGCAGTATTTT	CASNSQGQITDTQYF
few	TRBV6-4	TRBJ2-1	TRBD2	TGTGCCAGCAGTGACTTGGGACTAGCGGGGATATATGAGCAGTTCTTC	CASSDLGLAGIYEQFF
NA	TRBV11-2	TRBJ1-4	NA	TGTGCCAGCAGCTTATATTACAGACTGAATGAAAAACTGTTTTTT	CASSLYYRLNEKLFF
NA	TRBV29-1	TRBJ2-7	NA	TGCAGCGTTCTGGGGCAGGTGACCTACGAGCAGTACTTC	CSVLGQVTYEQYF
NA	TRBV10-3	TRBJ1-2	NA	TGTGCCATCAGCCTCGCGGGCTATGGCTACACCTTC	CAISLAGYGYTF
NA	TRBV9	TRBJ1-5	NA	TGTGCCAGCAGCGTAGGACGAAACAATCAGCCCCAGCATTTT	CASSVGRNNQPQHF
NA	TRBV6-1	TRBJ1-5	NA	TGTGCCAGCGGAGGGCAGGTTACTCGCAATCAGCCCCAGCATTTT	CASGGQVTRNQPQHF
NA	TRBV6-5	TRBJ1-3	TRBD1	TGTGCCAGCAAGCAGGGGGCAAGCGGAAACACCATATATTTT	CASKQGASGNTIYF
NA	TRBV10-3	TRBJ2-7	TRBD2	TGTGCCATCAGTGAGTTGCTAGCGGGAGACGAGCAGTACTTC	CAISELLAGDEQYF
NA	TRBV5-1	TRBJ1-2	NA	TGCGCCAGCAGCCGCCAGGGTGACTATGGCTACACCTTC	CASSRQGDYGYTF
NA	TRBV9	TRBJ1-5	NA	TGTGCCAGCAGCCAGGGGAGAGGACAGCCCCAGCATTTT	CASSQGRGQPQHF
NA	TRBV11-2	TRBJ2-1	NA	TGTGCCAGCAGCTTAGAAGGGTGGTCGAAGCAGTTCTTC	CASSLEGWSKQFF
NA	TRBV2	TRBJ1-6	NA	TGTGCCAGCAGTTTGGGGGCCCCGAACAATAATTCACCCCTCCACTTT	CASSLGAPNNNSPLHF
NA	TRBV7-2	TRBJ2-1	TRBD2	TGTGCCAGCAGACCGACTAGCGGTTACAATGAGCAGTTCTTC	CASRPTSGYNEQFF
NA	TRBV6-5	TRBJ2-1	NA	TGTGCCAGCAGTTACCGTGGTGCCAATGAGCAGTTCTTC	CASSYRGANEQFF
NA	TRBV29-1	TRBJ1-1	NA	TGCAGCGTTGAAGCCGTGGTGGGGGGCACTGAAGCTTTCTTT	CSVEAVVGGTEAFF
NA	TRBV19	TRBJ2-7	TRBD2	TGTGCCAGTAGTGCGGGGGGCTACGAGCAGTACTTC	CASSAGGYEQYF
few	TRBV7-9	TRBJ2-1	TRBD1	TGTGCCAGCAGCGAGGGACAGATGTACAATGAGCAGTTCTTC	CASSEGQMYNEQFF
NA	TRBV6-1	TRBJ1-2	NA	TGTGCCAGCAGCCCATCTCCACAGGGAGGTGGTGGCTACACCTTC	CASSPSPQGGGGYTF